This TCR beta chain was sequenced during a study of graft-versus-host responses after intestinal transplantation. Using immunoSEQ multiplex PCR, the repertoire was profiled, and TCRdb retains in-frame clones only, with some absent. This sample has about 81,000 clones, with 85% to 90% found just once. As to this clone: As yet, its antigen is unknown.

CDR1 and CDR2 (germline): ENHRY, SYGVKD. CDR3 size: 13 residues. Trimming removed 8 bases from V and 4 bases from J, with 14 bases in between. Study-level points and caveats: Among recipient marrow samples, GvH clones were found; some appeared first in ileum or blood.

The clonotype was recovered from a human donor who received an intestinal transplant. This specimen consisted of unstimulated CD4+ T cells sorted from spleen or lymph node cells, obtained before intestinal transplant. The genes are TRBV10-3 and TRBJ1-2; no definite D call. CDR3 coding DNA: TGTGCCATCGGGGAGGGAACAAGCTATGGCTACACCTTC. Amino acid sequence: CAIGEGTSYGYTF.